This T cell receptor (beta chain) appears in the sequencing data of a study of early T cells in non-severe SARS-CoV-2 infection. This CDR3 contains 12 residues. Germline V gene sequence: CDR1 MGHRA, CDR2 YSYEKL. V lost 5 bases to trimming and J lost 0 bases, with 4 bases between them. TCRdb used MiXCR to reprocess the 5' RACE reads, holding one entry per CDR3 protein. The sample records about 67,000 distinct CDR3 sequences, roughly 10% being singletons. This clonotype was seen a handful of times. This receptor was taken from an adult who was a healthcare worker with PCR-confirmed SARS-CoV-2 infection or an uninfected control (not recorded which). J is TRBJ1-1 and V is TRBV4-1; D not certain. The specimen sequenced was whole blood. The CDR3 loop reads CASSAVNTEAFF. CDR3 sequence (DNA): TGCGCCAGCAGCGCTGTGAACACTGAAGCTTTCTTT.